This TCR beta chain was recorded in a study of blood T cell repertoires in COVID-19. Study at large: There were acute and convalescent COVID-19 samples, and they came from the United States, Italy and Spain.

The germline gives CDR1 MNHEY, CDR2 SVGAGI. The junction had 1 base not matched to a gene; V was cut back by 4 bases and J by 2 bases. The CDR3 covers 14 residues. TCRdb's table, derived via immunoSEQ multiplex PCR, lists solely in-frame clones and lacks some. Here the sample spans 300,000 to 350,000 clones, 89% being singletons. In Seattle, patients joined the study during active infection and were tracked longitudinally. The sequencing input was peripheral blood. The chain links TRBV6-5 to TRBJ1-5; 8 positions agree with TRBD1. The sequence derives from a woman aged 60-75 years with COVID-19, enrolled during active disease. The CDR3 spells CASSLDRGNQPQHF. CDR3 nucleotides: TGTGCCAGCAGTTTGGACAGGGGCAATCAGCCCCAGCATTTT.